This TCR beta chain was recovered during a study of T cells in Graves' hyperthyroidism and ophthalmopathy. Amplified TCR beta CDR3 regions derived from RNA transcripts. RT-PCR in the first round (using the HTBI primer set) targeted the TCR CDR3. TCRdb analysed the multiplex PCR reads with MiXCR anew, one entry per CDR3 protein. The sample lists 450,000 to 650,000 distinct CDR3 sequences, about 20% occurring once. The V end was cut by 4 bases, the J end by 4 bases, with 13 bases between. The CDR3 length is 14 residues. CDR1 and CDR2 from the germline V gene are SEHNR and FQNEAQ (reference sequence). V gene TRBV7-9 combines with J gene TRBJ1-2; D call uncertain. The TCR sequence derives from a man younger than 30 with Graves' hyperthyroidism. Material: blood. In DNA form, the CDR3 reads TGTGCCAGCAGCTCCCTTGCCAGCAGCTATGGCTACACCTTC. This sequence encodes CASSSLASSYGYTF.